The 15 T cell receptor beta chains in this list originate from one sample, sequenced in a study of cytomegalovirus exposure and HLA in healthy donors. Measured with immunoSEQ multiplex PCR; TCRdb has only the in-frame clones, and not every one. The sample carries approximately 260,000 clones, about 86% recorded once. Sequencing was performed on PBMCs. These receptor sequences come from a woman under 30 in good health and CMV-seronegative.

The chain is built from TRBV18 and TRBJ2-7; weak D call: TRBD1 (6 bases). This CDR3 has 15 residues. Trimming pared 3 bases from V and 6 bases from J, leaving 18 bases between. Germline V lookup: CDR1 KGHSH, CDR2 LQKENI. CDR3 loop: CASSPSDSADREQYF. The CDR3 DNA sequence: TGTGCCAGCTCACCTTCGGACAGCGCGGATCGCGAGCAGTACTTC.

The count of this clone is one. The chain has TRBV11-2 and TRBJ1-6; D gene ambiguous. The CDR3 extends over 15 amino acids. Germline V gene sequence: CDR1 SGHAT, CDR2 FQNNGV. Trimming cost V 3 bases and J 7 bases, with 13 bases left between them. CDR3 sequence: CASSLMAGPNSPLHF. CDR3 DNA: TGTGCCAGCAGCTTGATGGCAGGCCCGAATTCACCCCTCCACTTT.

J is TRBJ1-3 and V is TRBV30; maybe TRBD1 (5 bases). The CDR3 spans 16 residues. Germline loops: CDR1 GTSNPN, CDR2 SVGIG (reference sequence). V gave up 4 bases and J gave up 4 bases, with 20 bases separating them. The CDR3 region has the DNA TGTGCCTGGAATCGAGACAGCTCCCTCTCCGGAAACACCATATATTTT. Translating gives CAWNRDSSLSGNTIYF.

Here the CDR3 DNA reads TGTGCCAGCAGCTTAGGGGTAGCCGTAACAGATACGCAGTATTTT. This sequence encodes CASSLGVAVTDTQYF. The chain uses TRBV7-7 and TRBJ2-3; D is undetermined. This CDR3 has 15 residues. CDR1 and CDR2 (germline): SSHAT, FNYEAQ (reference sequence). V was shortened by 1 base and J by 3 bases, with 11 bases between the two germline ends.

The gene calls are TRBV29-1 and TRBJ2-7, with D perhaps TRBD2 (6 bases). V lost 6 bases to trimming and J lost 0 bases, with 12 bases between them. Germline values: CDR1 SQVTM, CDR2 ANQGSEA. This CDR3 has 13 amino acids. The chain's CDR3 is CSVTDGSSYEQYF. The CDR3 nucleotides read TGCAGCGTGACAGACGGGAGCTCCTACGAGCAGTACTTC.

The V gene is TRBV7-6, the J gene TRBJ2-7, with 8 positions matching TRBD2. The CDR3 loop spans 14 amino acids. J was trimmed by 1 base and V by 5 bases; bases with no gene match: 4. In germline, CDR1 is SGHVS, CDR2 FNYEAQ. CDR3 sequence: CASSPGTRSYEQYF. DNA of the CDR3: TGTGCCAGCAGCCCCGGGACTAGATCCTACGAGCAGTACTTC.

The gene calls are TRBV19 and TRBJ1-2, with 9 bases matching TRBD1. This CDR3 has 15 amino acids. Looked up from germline, CDR1 is LNHDA and CDR2 is SQIVND (reference sequence). With V trimmed by 4 bases and J by 4 bases, 7 bases remained unmatched. CDR3 amino acids: CASSTWTGESYGYTF. The DNA for the CDR3 is TGTGCCAGTAGTACCTGGACAGGGGAGAGCTATGGCTACACCTTC.

The rearrangement uses TRBV4-1 and TRBJ1-1; 11 bases map to TRBD1. The V and J ends lost 5 bases and 7 bases, in that order; junction bases with no gene match: 6. CDR1 and CDR2 (germline): MGHRA, YSYEKL. The CDR3 consists of 14 residues. The CDR3 sequence is CASSTGTGGYEAFF. The CDR3 nucleotides read TGCGCCAGCAGCACCGGGACAGGGGGATATGAAGCTTTCTTT.

This clone showed up just a few times. This chain links TRBV7-9 with TRBJ2-7, with 7 bases lining up with TRBD2. The CDR3 consists of 13 residues. V shed 11 bases and J 2 bases; nucleotides not matched to a gene: 9. In germline, CDR1 is SEHNR, CDR2 FQNEAQ (reference sequence). The CDR3 protein is CAGAGVAAYEQYF. DNA for the CDR3: TGTGCCGGTGCGGGAGTGGCCGCCTACGAGCAGTACTTC.

The chain links TRBV7-9 to TRBJ2-5, with TRBD2 matching 12 bases. In germline, CDR1 is SEHNR, CDR2 FQNEAQ (reference sequence). The V segment lost 5 bases and the J segment 3 bases; nucleotides outside the gene matches: 4. The CDR3 is made up of 15 amino acids. CDR3 coding DNA: TGTGCCAGCAGCCTACGACTAGCGGGGGAAGAGACCCAGTACTTC. As protein: CASSLRLAGEETQYF.

V usage is TRBV4-3 and J usage is TRBJ1-5; TRBD1 matches 11 bases. The CDR3 has 16 residues. Germline CDR1 LGHNA, CDR2 YSLEER. Trimming at V came to 0 bases and at J to 8 bases, leaving 6 bases not matched to a gene. CDR3 amino acids: CASSQDWGTGGEPQHF. The DNA of the CDR3 is TGCGCCAGCAGCCAAGATTGGGGGACAGGGGGAGAGCCCCAGCATTTT.

The CDR3 loop reads CASSIVRDGDGYTF. Written as DNA, the CDR3 is TGTGCCAGTAGTATAGTGCGGGACGGCGACGGCTACACCTTC. This rearrangement joins TRBV19 to TRBJ1-2, with D tentatively TRBD1 (5 bases). The V end lost 1 base, the J end lost 8 bases, and 14 bases lay between the germline ends. The CDR3 loop spans 14 amino acids. Germline lookup yields CDR1 LNHDA and CDR2 SQIVND (reference sequence).

Of note for this clone: This sample also contains other DNA sequences that code for the same CDR3. This chain links TRBV27 with TRBJ2-1; 11 bases map to TRBD2. V dropped 6 bases and J dropped 5; count of bases not matched to a gene: 6. Germline V gives CDR1 MNHEY, CDR2 SMNVEV (reference sequence). CDR3 size: 15 residues. CDR3 sequence reads: CASSPGTSGHNEQFF. The CDR3 DNA follows: TGTGCCAGCAGCCCCGGGACTAGCGGCCACAATGAGCAGTTCTTC.

V gene TRBV5-6 combines with J gene TRBJ2-3; D call uncertain. Trimming left V 1 base short and J 0 bases short, with 9 bases between. CDR1 and CDR2 (germline): SGHDT, YYEEEE. The CDR3 loop spans 15 amino acids. CDR3 sequence: CASSLFGASTDTQYF. The DNA of the CDR3 is TGTGCCAGCAGCTTGTTCGGTGCGAGCACAGATACGCAGTATTTT. Drawing the rest from reference TRBV5-6 and TRBJ2-3, the complete variable domain is DAGVTQSPTHLIKTRGQQVTLRCSPKSGHDTVSWYQQALGQGPQFIFQYYEEEERQRGNFPDRFSGHQFPNYSSELNVNALLLGDSALYLCASSLFGASTDTQYFGPGTRLTVL.

V is TRBV7-9 and J is TRBJ1-4; the D gene is possibly TRBD1 (5 bases). Germline V CDR1 and CDR2: SEHNR, FQNEAQ (reference sequence). This CDR3 spans 16 amino acids. V was trimmed by 5 bases and J by 6 bases, leaving 19 bases between them. CDR3 residues: CASSGVPGNLDEKLFF. DNA for the CDR3: TGTGCCAGCAGCGGCGTCCCAGGGAATTTGGATGAAAAACTGTTTTTT.